These 16 T cell receptor beta chains originate from one sample sequenced in a study of T cell repertoires in cytomegalovirus infection (dated by TCRdb to between 2017 and 2020). Sequencing instrument: Illumina HiSeq 1500. In TCRdb, the public reads were trimmed at Q25 with fastp and aligned with MiXCR, with productive beta chains retained. Rows with one shared CDR3 protein collapse into an entry with the most common genes and DNA. The table for this sample lists a few hundred thousand distinct CDR3 sequences; around 20% of them were counted only once. Around 20% of the sample is taken by the ten largest. The sample's treatment or condition label, decoded: in vitro stimulation with specific CMV peptide epitopes to enrich CMV-specific T cells. Which antigens these TCRs recognize remains unknown. The starting material was cultured PBMCs, obtained from culture after CMV antigen stimulation. Source of these receptors: a human donor in good health (CMV status not recorded). Some clones in this sample may be carry-over from other donors' samples.

This clonotype was observed many times. This chain connects TRBV7-9 to TRBJ2-1; D is tentatively TRBD1 or TRBD2 (5 bases each). The CDR3 sequence is 13 residues long. The germline V gene encodes CDR1 SEHNR and CDR2 FQNEAQ (reference sequence). The V end lost 5 bases, the J end lost 6 bases, and 11 bases lay between the germline ends. As DNA, the CDR3 is TGTGCCAGCAGCCGGATGAGGGGCAATGAGCAGTTCTTC. Translating it yields CASSRMRGNEQFF. The full variable domain, completed using reference TRBV7-9 and TRBJ2-1, is DTGVSQNPRHKITKRGQNVTFRCDPISEHNRLYWYRQTLGQGPEFLTYFQNEAQLEKSRLLSDRFSAERPKGSFSTLEIQRTEQGDSAMYLCASSRMRGNEQFFGPGTRLTVL.

The chain uses TRBV28 and TRBJ2-1, with 11 positions matching TRBD2. The CDR3 extends over 13 amino acids. J was trimmed by 8 bases and V by 6 bases; bases with no gene match: 3. Germline V lookup: CDR1 MDHEN, CDR2 SYDVKM. Written as DNA, the CDR3 is TGTGCCAGCAGACTAGCGGGGGACCATGAGCAGTTCTTC. Amino acid sequence: CASRLAGDHEQFF.

The CDR3 is CASSIGHYTGEQYV. CDR3 sequence (DNA): TGTGCCAGTAGTATAGGCCACTATACGGGCGAGCAGTACGTC. The J gene is TRBJ2-7, the V gene TRBV19; D remains unclear. The V and J ends lost 1 base and 6 bases respectively, with 13 bases between them. Per the germline V gene, CDR1 is LNHDA and CDR2 is SQIVND (reference sequence). The CDR3 is 14 residues long.

The genes are TRBV19 and TRBJ1-4; TRBD1 matches 9 bases. The germline V gene encodes CDR1 LNHDA and CDR2 SQIVND (reference sequence). J lost 3 bases, V lost 11 bases, and 4 bases had no gene match. The length of the CDR3 is 13 residues. The CDR3 bases are TGTGCCGGTACAGGGGGCCCTAATGAAAAACTGTTTTTT. It translates to CAGTGGPNEKLFF.

The rearrangement links TRBV4-2 to TRBJ2-5; TRBD2 is a possible D gene (6 bases). This CDR3 comprises 14 residues. V was clipped by 0 bases and J by 5 bases, with 10 bases between them. The germline V gene has CDR1 LGHNA and CDR2 YNFKEQ. The CDR3: CASSQDLGRETQYF. The DNA of the CDR3 is TGTGCCAGCAGCCAAGATCTAGGGAGGGAGACCCAGTACTTC.

The sample holds a few counts of this clonotype. J is TRBJ2-5 and V is TRBV6-5; D could derive from TRBD1 or TRBD2 (5 bases each). The V end was cut by 0 bases, the J end by 2 bases, with 13 bases between. Germline lookup yields CDR1 MNHEY and CDR2 SVGAGI. The CDR3 runs 16 residues. CDR3 region: CASSYSRDLGQETQYF. The CDR3 DNA sequence: TGTGCCAGCAGTTACTCCAGGGACCTGGGGCAAGAGACCCAGTACTTC.

The chain recombines TRBV15 with TRBJ2-5; D ambiguous. V was clipped by 5 bases and J by 2 bases, with 3 bases between them. The CDR3 covers 11 residues. Germline V gene lookup returns CDR1 LNHNV and CDR2 YYDKDF (reference sequence). The CDR3 reads CATSRQETQYF. Here the CDR3 DNA reads TGTGCCACCAGCCGACAAGAGACCCAGTACTTC.

The CDR3 region is CAISESGTGRTEAFF. CDR3 DNA: TGTGCCATCAGTGAGTCGGGGACAGGAAGGACTGAAGCTTTCTTT. The V gene is TRBV10-3, the J gene TRBJ1-1, with 8 bases identical to TRBD1. After removal of 0 bases from V and 5 bases from J, the junction contained 5 bases not matched to a gene. This CDR3 has 15 amino acids. The germline V gene encodes CDR1 ENHRY and CDR2 SYGVKD.

V is TRBV11-2 and J is TRBJ2-5, with 12 nucleotides matching TRBD1. Germline V lookup: CDR1 SGHAT, CDR2 FQNNGV. The CDR3 is made up of 16 amino acids. Trimming cost V 1 base and J 4 bases; bases outside gene matches: 4. Here the CDR3 reads CASSLAPGQGAETQYF. CDR3 sequence (DNA): TGTGCCAGCAGCTTAGCCCCGGGACAGGGGGCAGAGACCCAGTACTTC.

The chain employs TRBV18 and TRBJ2-1, with a weak D call TRBD1 (5 bases). The germline CDR1 and CDR2 sequences are KGHSH and LQKENI. The CDR3 totals 14 residues. The ends were cut back, 3 bases at V and 8 bases at J, with 14 bases in the middle. In DNA form, the CDR3 reads TGTGCCAGCTCACCGGCAGGGTCCATTCATGAGCAGTTCTTC. Its protein is CASSPAGSIHEQFF.

This sequence joins TRBV10-3 and TRBJ2-2; maybe TRBD2 (6 bases). Germline V gene data show CDR1 as ENHRY and CDR2 as SYGVKD. The V gene lost 6 bases and the J gene lost 1 base, with 12 bases spanning the gap. The CDR3 length is 15 residues. CDR3 loop: CAIRPSELNTGELFF. CDR3 coding DNA: TGTGCCATCAGACCTAGCGAATTGAACACCGGGGAGCTGTTTTTT.

V usage is TRBV19 and J usage is TRBJ2-3; D gene ambiguous. The germline V gene has CDR1 LNHDA and CDR2 SQIVND (reference sequence). V lost 7 bases to trimming and J lost 1 base, with 6 bases between them. The CDR3 is made up of 12 amino acids. The DNA of the CDR3 is TGTGCCAGTAATGGCCGCACAGATACGCAGTATTTT. Encoded protein: CASNGRTDTQYF.

The CDR3 bases are TGTGCCAGCAGTGAATACGCGGGTGTATACAATGAGCAGTTCTTC. As protein: CASSEYAGVYNEQFF. The chain recombines TRBV25-1 with TRBJ2-1; D is possibly TRBD2 (5 bases). The ends were cut back, 0 bases at V and 4 bases at J, with 10 bases in the middle. Looked up from germline, CDR1 is MGHDK and CDR2 is SYGVNS. The CDR3 has 15 amino acids.

The chain joins TRBV6-5 to TRBJ2-5; possible D gene TRBD2, 7 bases. From germline, CDR1 is MNHEY and CDR2 SVGAGI. The length of the CDR3 is 15 residues. V was clipped by 6 bases and J by 4 bases, with 18 bases between them. The CDR3 sequence: CASRGGRGLLETQYF. The DNA of the CDR3 is TGTGCCAGCAGGGGGGGGCGGGGGTTGTTAGAGACCCAGTACTTC.

This clonotype turned up a few times. The chain couples TRBV12-3 or TRBV12-4 to TRBJ2-2, with TRBD2 matching 9 bases. After removal of 4 bases from V and 4 bases from J, the junction contained 7 bases not matched to a gene. The CDR3 spans 16 residues. CDR3 residues: CASSSSTSGLTGELFF. The CDR3 nucleotides are TGTGCCAGCAGTTCGTCGACTAGCGGCCTCACCGGGGAGCTGTTTTTT.

This clonotype was counted many times. J is TRBJ2-6 and V is TRBV7-2; D unresolved. Germline V CDR1 and CDR2: SGHTA, FQGNSA. V shed 5 bases and J shed 2 bases, with 7 bases lying between them. This CDR3 is built from 14 residues. The CDR3 DNA reads TGTGCCAGCAGCCAGTGGGCTGGGGCCAACGTCCTGACTTTC. It translates to CASSQWAGANVLTF.